Below are 31 T cell receptor beta chains sequenced from a single sample in a study of blood T cell repertoires in COVID-19. TCRdb keeps only in-frame clones here, not all; method: immunoSEQ multiplex PCR. The data show 150,000 or so clones, around 84% seen once. The sequencing input was peripheral blood. These TCRs come from a woman of 80 years or more with acute or convalescent COVID-19.

CDR3 sequence: CASSLGLAGDSSTDTQYF. The CDR3 DNA reads TGTGCCAGCAGCTTGGGCCTAGCGGGGGACAGTAGCACAGATACGCAGTATTTT. The chain is built from TRBV5-5 and TRBJ2-3, with 10 bases fitting TRBD2. The CDR3 sequence is 18 residues long. In germline, CDR1 is SGHKS, CDR2 YYEKEE (reference sequence). Trimming removed 0 bases from V and 0 bases from J; junction bases left unmatched: 7. The full variable domain, rest sourced from reference TRBV5-5 and TRBJ2-3, is DAGVTQSPTHLIKTRGQQVTLRCSPISGHKSVSWYQQVLGQGPQFIFQYYEKEERGRGNFPDRFSARQFPNYSSELNVNALLLGDSALYLCASSLGLAGDSSTDTQYFGPGTRLTVL.

The chain employs TRBV20-1 and TRBJ2-5; D gene ambiguous. Germline V gene lookup returns CDR1 DFQATT and CDR2 SNEGSKA (reference sequence). Trimming took 3 bases from V and 5 from J, leaving 4 bases between them. The CDR3 sequence is 10 residues long. The CDR3 loop reads CSASAETQYF. The CDR3 DNA is TGCAGTGCTAGCGCGGAGACCCAGTACTTC.

V is TRBV7-8 and J is TRBJ2-5, with D tentatively TRBD2 (6 bases). Germline V lookup: CDR1 SGHVS, CDR2 FQNEAQ. Between the trimmed V and J ends, which lost 1 base and 1 base, there was a span of 13 bases. This CDR3 has 16 residues. The CDR3: CASSLVIPGVQETQYF. The CDR3 DNA sequence: TGTGCCAGCAGCTTAGTGATTCCGGGGGTCCAAGAGACCCAGTACTTC.

With respect to this clone: The sample contains more than one DNA sequence encoding this CDR3. V usage is TRBV27 and J usage is TRBJ1-2; no firm D call. Germline assignment: CDR1 MNHEY and CDR2 SMNVEV (reference sequence). V gave up 6 bases and J gave up 1 base, with 9 bases separating them. The CDR3 has 13 amino acids. The CDR3 region has the DNA TGTGCCAGCAGCCTGACGGGTAACTATGGCTACACCTTC. Its protein is CASSLTGNYGYTF.

The chain is built from TRBV2 and TRBJ2-3; the D gene is possibly TRBD1 (8 bases). In germline, CDR1 is SNHLY, CDR2 FYNNEI. Trimming stripped 7 bases from V and 2 bases from J, with 19 bases between. The CDR3 has 16 amino acids. The CDR3 nucleotides read TGTGCCAGCAAATCCGGACAGGGAGGGCCCACAGATACGCAGTATTTT. Its translation: CASKSGQGGPTDTQYF.

V is TRBV28 and J is TRBJ1-1; no clear D gene. The CDR3 spans 13 residues. The V gene lost 3 bases and the J gene lost 2 bases, with 7 bases spanning the gap. Germline CDR1 reads MDHEN; CDR2 reads SYDVKM. CDR3 sequence (DNA): TGTGCCAGCAGTTTGAGGAGTAACACTGAAGCTTTCTTT. This sequence encodes CASSLRSNTEAFF.

The chain carries TRBV4-2 and TRBJ1-6; 7 nucleotides line up with TRBD1. V trimming: 7 bases; J trimming: 0 bases; junction bases outside the gene matches: 3. The CDR3 spans 15 residues. Looked up from germline, CDR1 is LGHNA and CDR2 is YNFKEQ. CDR3 residues: CASKRDSSYNSPLHF. In DNA, the CDR3 is TGTGCCAGCAAAAGGGACAGCTCCTATAATTCACCCCTCCACTTT.

The V gene is TRBV21-1, the J gene TRBJ2-3; the table's D gene call, TRBD2, was not cross checked with the DNA. TRBV21-1 is a known pseudogene. The CDR3 consists of 18 residues. The CDR3 bases are TGTGCCAGCAGCAACCCTAGCGGGAGGAACCCTAGCACAGATACGCAGTATTTT. Encoded protein: CASSNPSGRNPSTDTQYF.

J is TRBJ2-1 and V is TRBV5-6; D gene unclear. CDR1 is SGHDT, CDR2 YYEEEE, per germline. Trimming removed 4 bases from V and 9 bases from J, with 11 bases in between. This CDR3 is 12 amino acids long. The CDR3 DNA reads TGTGCCAGCAGCCTGGAAAGCCCTGAGCAGTTCTTC. As protein: CASSLESPEQFF.

This chain's CDR3 is CASTTQGTNSPLHF. The DNA for the CDR3 is TGCGCCAGCACTACACAGGGGACTAATTCACCCCTCCACTTT. V is TRBV10-2 and J is TRBJ1-6; 7 bases line up with TRBD1. This CDR3 region has 14 residues. Germline V gives CDR1 WSHSY, CDR2 SAAADI. Trimming at V came to 7 bases and at J to 6 bases, leaving 6 bases not matched to a gene.

V usage is TRBV5-4 and J usage is TRBJ1-2, with D uncertain. Germline V gives CDR1 SGHNT, CDR2 YYREEE (reference sequence). The germline V and J ends were trimmed by 6 bases and 3 bases, with 15 bases remaining between them. CDR3 length equals 14 residues. CDR3 nucleotides: TGTGCCAGCACCCTCCGGGCGGAGGACTATGGCTACACCTTC. Its protein product is CASTLRAEDYGYTF.

The genes are TRBV2 and TRBJ2-1; 11 bases line up with TRBD1. V trimming: 10 bases; J trimming: 4 bases; junction bases outside the gene matches: 6. This CDR3 is built from 14 residues. Germline V lookup: CDR1 SNHLY, CDR2 FYNNEI. CDR3 protein: CATRDRGIYNEQFF. The CDR3 region has the DNA TGTGCCACCAGGGACAGGGGGATATACAATGAGCAGTTCTTC. Drawing the rest from reference TRBV2 and TRBJ2-1, the complete variable domain is EPEVTQTPSHQVTQMGQEVILRCVPISNHLYFYWYRQILGQKVEFLVSFYNNEISEKSEIFDDQFSVERPDGSNFTLKIRSTKLEDSAMYFCATRDRGIYNEQFFGPGTRLTVL.

This clone showed up just a few times. J is TRBJ2-7 and V is TRBV12-3 or TRBV12-4, with 8 bases matching TRBD1. This CDR3 has 13 amino acids. The V and J ends lost 7 bases and 2 bases, in that order; junction bases with no gene match: 4. This CDR3 is CASTRQGPYEQYF. As DNA, the CDR3 is TGTGCCAGCACCCGACAGGGGCCCTACGAGCAGTACTTC.

CDR3 sequence: CASTSQQDSLSNYGYTF. The DNA for the CDR3 is TGTGCCAGCACATCCCAACAGGACAGCCTCTCTAACTATGGCTACACCTTC. The genes are TRBV28 and TRBJ1-2; D possibly corresponds to TRBD1 (6 bases). The V gene lost 7 bases and the J gene lost 0 bases, with 21 bases spanning the gap. The CDR3 consists of 17 residues. Germline-derived CDR1 and CDR2 are MDHEN and SYDVKM.

V is TRBV7-9 and J is TRBJ1-2; the D is unclear. Germline V gene lookup returns CDR1 SEHNR and CDR2 FQNEAQ (reference sequence). The CDR3 spans 13 residues. Trimming left V 3 bases short and J 4 bases short, with 9 bases between. The CDR3 region is CASSFDAGYGYTF. The DNA of the CDR3 is TGTGCCAGCAGCTTCGACGCGGGCTATGGCTACACCTTC.

The gene calls are TRBV15 and TRBJ1-1; 7 nucleotides agree with TRBD1. CDR3 size: 15 residues. Germline values: CDR1 LNHNV, CDR2 YYDKDF (reference sequence). V shed 2 bases and J 1 base; nucleotides not matched to a gene: 4. For the CDR3, the DNA is TGTGCCACCAGCAGATTTGGACAGGCGAACACTGAAGCTTTCTTT. This sequence encodes CATSRFGQANTEAFF.

This chain links TRBV5-6 with TRBJ2-3; D unresolved. CDR1 and CDR2 (germline): SGHDT, YYEEEE. Trimming removed 0 bases from V and 5 bases from J, with 10 bases in between. The CDR3 sequence is 14 residues long. The CDR3 bases are TGTGCCAGCAGCTTGGGTACTTATGGAGATACGCAGTATTTT. Translated, it gives CASSLGTYGDTQYF.

This clone was seen repeatedly, ten times or more. A junction end diverges from the germline sequence, so it may reflect a read error. The chain carries TRBV18 and TRBJ1-5, with 10 positions matching TRBD1. This CDR3 spans 15 amino acids. Germline V gene lookup returns CDR1 KGHSH and CDR2 LQKENI. CDR3 sequence (DNA): TGTGCCAGCTCCCAGGACAGGGGGAATAATCGGCCCCAGCATTTT. It encodes CASSQDRGNNRPQHF.

V usage is TRBV13 and J usage is TRBJ2-3, with D possibly matching TRBD2 (6 bases). V was cut by 8 bases and J by 0 bases, with 12 bases left in between. From germline, CDR1 is PRHDT and CDR2 FYEKMQ (reference sequence). The CDR3 is 14 residues long. Written as DNA, the CDR3 is TGTGCCAGCTGTGGGAGGCCTAGCACAGATACGCAGTATTTT. Protein: CASCGRPSTDTQYF. The variable domain in full, with the rest retrieved from reference TRBV13 and TRBJ2-3, is AAGVIQSPRHLIKEKRETATLKCYPIPRHDTVYWYQQGPGQDPQFLISFYEKMQSDKGSIPDRFSAQQFSDYHSELNMSSLELGDSALYFCASCGRPSTDTQYFGPGTRLTVL.

The chain couples TRBV5-1 to TRBJ2-1; 7 bases are a match to TRBD1. Trimming took 4 bases from V and 12 from J; bases not matched to a gene: 10. Germline V gives CDR1 SGHRS, CDR2 YFSETQ. This CDR3 has 13 residues. For the CDR3, the DNA is TGCGCCAGCAGCCCACAGGGGTTTTCACGGCAGTTCTTC. Translated, it gives CASSPQGFSRQFF. The whole variable domain, filled in from reference TRBV5-1 and TRBJ2-1, reads KAGVTQTPRYLIKTRGQQVTLSCSPISGHRSVSWYQQTPGQGLQFLFEYFSETQRNKGNFPGRFSGRQFSNSRSEMNVSTLELGDSALYLCASSPQGFSRQFFGPGTRLTVL.

The rearrangement links TRBV5-8 to TRBJ1-5, with D possibly matching TRBD1 (6 bases). Germline CDR1 SGHTS, CDR2 YDEGEE. The CDR3 length is 17 residues. V was pared by 4 bases and J by 6 bases, with 23 bases between. For the CDR3, the DNA is TGTGCCAGCAGCCCTAGGAGGGGGGGAACGAGGGTTCAGCCCCAGCATTTT. It yields the protein CASSPRRGGTRVQPQHF.

The chain is built from TRBV9 and TRBJ1-3; D possibly corresponds to TRBD1 (5 bases). Germline CDR1 is SGDLS and CDR2 is YYNGEE. The CDR3 runs to 17 residues. The V and J ends lost 0 bases and 0 bases respectively, with 13 bases between them. The CDR3 reads CASSVGARQSSGNTIYF. CDR3 DNA sequence: TGTGCCAGCAGCGTAGGAGCCAGACAGAGCTCTGGAAACACCATATATTTT. Full variable domain (outside the CDR3, taken from reference TRBV9 and TRBJ1-3): DSGVTQTPKHLITATGQRVTLRCSPRSGDLSVYWYQQSLDQGLQFLIQYYNGEERAKGNILERFSAQQFPDLHSELNLSSLELGDSALYFCASSVGARQSSGNTIYFGEGSWLTVV.

This chain joins TRBV10-3 and TRBJ2-1; 7 bases line up with TRBD2. V shed 4 bases and J 3 bases; nucleotides not matched to a gene: 6. CDR1 is ENHRY and CDR2 is SYGVKD in the germline V gene. The CDR3 runs to 15 residues. CDR3 loop: CAISVSGLLYNEQFF. The CDR3 region has the DNA TGTGCCATCAGTGTCTCGGGACTACTCTACAATGAGCAGTTCTTC.

The J gene is TRBJ2-7, the V gene TRBV18; the match to TRBD2 covers 9 bases. V shed 3 bases and J 5 bases; nucleotides not matched to a gene: 14. From germline, CDR1 is KGHSH and CDR2 LQKENI. This CDR3 is built from 17 residues. For the CDR3, the DNA is TGTGCCAGCTCACCTGGGAGTAGCGGGAGTTTCTTCCACGAGCAGTACTTC. Translated: CASSPGSSGSFFHEQYF. Looking up the rest from reference TRBV18 and TRBJ2-7 gives the full variable domain: NAGVMQNPRHLVRRRGQEARLRCSPMKGHSHVYWYRQLPEEGLKFMVYLQKENIIDESGMPKERFSAEFPKEGPSILRIQQVVRGDSAAYFCASSPGSSGSFFHEQYFGPGTRLTVT.

The rearrangement uses TRBV5-4 and TRBJ2-3; 7 bases are a match to TRBD1. CDR3 length: 15 amino acids. The V and J ends lost 1 base and 3 bases, in that order; junction bases with no gene match: 5. Germline CDR1 reads SGHNT; CDR2 reads YYREEE (reference sequence). The CDR3 region is CASSLQGVRTDTQYF. CDR3 bases: TGTGCCAGCAGCTTGCAGGGGGTTAGGACAGATACGCAGTATTTT. The full variable domain, in which reference TRBV5-4 and TRBJ2-3 provide the parts outside the CDR3, is ETGVTQSPTHLIKTRGQQVTLRCSSQSGHNTVSWYQQALGQGPQFIFQYYREEENGRGNFPPRFSGLQFPNYSSELNVNALELDDSALYLCASSLQGVRTDTQYFGPGTRLTVL.

The chain recombines TRBV6-5 with TRBJ1-3, with 7 bases matching TRBD1. Per the germline V gene, CDR1 is MNHEY and CDR2 is SVGAGI. J was trimmed by 4 bases and V by 7 bases; bases with no gene match: 7. This CDR3 region has 14 residues. The CDR3 reads CASTPQGLGNTIYF. The CDR3 nucleotides read TGTGCCAGCACACCACAGGGGCTAGGAAACACCATATATTTT.

The genes are TRBV25-1 and TRBJ1-1, with D perhaps matching TRBD1 (5 bases). Trimming stripped 2 bases from V and 6 bases from J, with 13 bases between. From germline, CDR1 is MGHDK and CDR2 SYGVNS. This CDR3 spans 14 amino acids. Here the CDR3 reads CASSERSRVSEAFF. The DNA of the CDR3 is TGTGCCAGCAGTGAAAGGTCCAGGGTGTCTGAAGCTTTCTTT.

This sequence joins TRBV10-2 and TRBJ2-7; D possibly corresponds to TRBD1 (5 bases). CDR1 and CDR2 from the germline V gene are WSHSY and SAAADI. CDR3 length: 13 amino acids. The V and J ends lost 3 bases and 2 bases respectively, with 8 bases between them. The DNA of the CDR3 is TGCGCCAGCAGTGAAGTCAGGGCCTACGAGCAGTACTTC. Encoded protein: CASSEVRAYEQYF.

V is TRBV6-2 or TRBV6-3 and J is TRBJ1-1, with D tentatively TRBD1 (6 bases). Trimming removed 4 bases from V and 1 base from J, with 16 bases in between. Germline CDR1 is MNHEY and CDR2 is SVGEGT. This CDR3 region has 16 residues. For the CDR3, the DNA is TGTGCCAGCAGTTCCAGGGGCCTTGAGGGGAACACTGAAGCTTTCTTT. Translated: CASSSRGLEGNTEAFF.

The J gene is TRBJ1-5, the V gene TRBV5-1; possible D gene TRBD1, 5 bases. Germline V gene data show CDR1 as SGHRS and CDR2 as YFSETQ. This CDR3 has 14 residues. Trimming took off 0 bases at V and 4 bases at J, with 8 bases between the two ends. The CDR3 region has the DNA TGCGCCAGCAGCTTGGAGGCAGGGAATCAGCCCCAGCATTTT. This translates into CASSLEAGNQPQHF.

The chain joins TRBV21-1 to TRBJ2-2; the table's D gene call, TRBD2, was not cross checked with the DNA. TRBV21-1 is tagged as a pseudogene. CDR3 length equals 17 residues. This chain's CDR3 is CASSKASAGILTGELFF. The CDR3, as DNA: TGTGCCAGCAGCAAAGCCTCAGCGGGGATTCTAACCGGGGAGCTGTTTTTT.